This T cell receptor (beta chain) emerged from a study of T cells in Graves' hyperthyroidism and ophthalmopathy. This clonotype was recorded at least ten times. Its antigen is still unknown. The CDR3 runs 16 residues. CDR1 is SNHLY and CDR2 is FYNNEI in the germline V gene. V was clipped by 4 bases and J by 5 bases; unmatched bases: 8. Study findings and constraints: Clonotypes that were expanded in thyroid above 0.001 mostly appeared in blood too. Ophthalmopathy was distinguished from stable hyperthyroidism by 13 V-J signatures.

The source material, RNA transcripts, was used to amplify TCR beta CDR3 regions. An initial round of RT-PCR targeting the TCR CDR3 relied on the HTBI primer set. MiXCR, run by TCRdb on the multiplex PCR reads, gives a single entry per CDR3 protein. The sample includes roughly 380,000 distinct CDR3 sequences, around an eighth seen only once; the top ten take around 21%. The clonotype comes from a man aged 25-45 years with Graves' hyperthyroidism that later progressed to Graves' ophthalmopathy. Material: blood. This rearrangement joins TRBV2 to TRBJ1-1; TRBD1 agrees at 12 bases. The CDR3 sequence: CASSGRDRGLQTEAFF. CDR3 coding DNA: TGTGCCAGCAGTGGACGGGACAGGGGGCTGCAAACTGAAGCTTTCTTT.